A selection of T cell receptor beta chains follows, all from one sample in a study of cytomegalovirus exposure and HLA in healthy donors. The data were produced by immunoSEQ multiplex PCR, yet TCRdb's version contains in-frame clones alone and is incomplete. The sample records under 150,000 clones, over 70% being singletons. Sequencing was performed on PBMCs. These receptor sequences come from a man between 18 and 35 years old in good health and CMV-seronegative. CDR3s include the opening cysteine and the closing phenylalanine or tryptophan. The order of the fields is clone size, D gene, J gene, V gene, CDR3 protein, CDR3 DNA. The D gene is left open where the match is weak. Clone size is stated in some rows and not others, as once, few, many or a class when expanded.

NA,NA,TRBJ1-1,TRBV6-5,CASSYPPTEAFF,TGTGCCAGCAGTTACCCCCCTACTGAAGCTTTCTTT
once,TRBD1,TRBJ1-1,TRBV4-1,CASSPLPGGNTEAFF,TGCGCCAGCAGCCCCCTTCCAGGGGGCAACACTGAAGCTTTCTTT
NA,NA,TRBJ1-5,TRBV5-1,CASSLGQEEVMPQHF,TGCGCCAGCAGCTTGGGACAGGAGGAAGTTATGCCCCAGCATTTT
NA,NA,TRBJ1-5,TRBV4-2,CASSPLPGPSNQPQHF,TGTGCCAGCAGCCCACTCCCCGGTCCTAGCAATCAGCCCCAGCATTTT
NA,TRBD1,TRBJ2-3,TRBV6-4,CASSDSSGGQGTDTQYF,TGTGCCAGCAGTGACTCTTCTGGAGGACAGGGGACAGATACGCAGTATTTT
NA,TRBD1,TRBJ2-3,TRBV5-6,CASSSRDRGDTQYF,TGTGCCAGCAGCTCCAGGGACAGGGGAGATACGCAGTATTTT
few,NA,TRBJ2-7,TRBV7-6,CASSRGEIYEQYF,TGTGCCAGCAGCCGTGGAGAGATTTACGAGCAGTACTTC
NA,NA,TRBJ1-1,TRBV5-1,CASSPSAGVDTEAFF,TGCGCCAGCAGCCCTTCGGCGGGGGTGGACACTGAAGCTTTCTTT
NA,TRBD2,TRBJ2-1,TRBV6-4,CASSPTSGTYNEQFF,TGTGCCAGCAGTCCCACAAGCGGGACCTACAATGAGCAGTTCTTC
NA,NA,TRBJ1-5,TRBV19,CASSILNQPQHF,TGTGCCAGTAGTATTCTAAATCAGCCCCAGCATTTT
NA,NA,TRBJ1-1,TRBV5-1,CASSETFKVNGEAFF,TGTGCCAGCAGCGAGACATTCAAGGTGAACGGTGAAGCTTTCTTT
NA,NA,TRBJ1-3,TRBV11-2,CASSTPWALSGNTIYF,TGTGCCAGCAGCACCCCCTGGGCTTTATCTGGAAACACCATATATTTT
NA,TRBD1,TRBJ2-5,TRBV9,CASSPTPHRGTQYF,TGTGCCAGCAGTCCAACCCCACACAGGGGGACCCAGTACTTC
NA,NA,TRBJ1-4,TRBV10-3,CAISPSGGNEKLFF,TGTGCCATCAGTCCATCGGGGGGCAATGAAAAACTGTTTTTT
NA,NA,TRBJ1-1,TRBV7-9,CASSLDRGASTEAFF,TGTGCCAGCAGCTTGGATCGGGGGGCGAGCACTGAAGCTTTCTTT
once,NA,TRBJ2-7,TRBV10-1,CASSDQGPYEQYF,TGCGCCAGCAGTGACCAGGGGCCTTACGAGCAGTACTTC
NA,NA,TRBJ2-1,TRBV7-9,CSSSLEEGRSYNEQFF,TGTTCCAGCAGCTTAGAGGAGGGGCGCTCCTACAATGAGCAGTTCTTC
NA,NA,TRBJ1-2,TRBV30,CAWTGQLYGYTF,TGTGCCTGGACCGGACAGCTCTATGGCTACACCTTC
NA,TRBD1,TRBJ1-2,TRBV9,CASSGKTGAGYGYTF,TGTGCCAGCAGCGGAAAGACAGGGGCGGGATATGGCTACACCTTC
NA,TRBD1,TRBJ1-5,TRBV4-3,CASSQGQGGQPQHF,TGCGCCAGCAGCCAAGGACAGGGGGGTCAGCCCCAGCATTTT
NA,TRBD1,TRBJ1-1,TRBV6-5,CASTSAQGSTEAFF,TGTGCCAGCACCTCAGCACAGGGGAGCACTGAAGCTTTCTTT
few,TRBD1,TRBJ1-2,TRBV13,CASSFYDRGGYGYTF,TGTGCCAGCAGCTTTTACGACAGGGGTGGCTATGGCTACACCTTC
NA,TRBD1,TRBJ1-1,TRBV2,CASSGGQGGAEAFF,TGTGCCAGCAGTGGGGGACAGGGGGGAGCTGAAGCTTTCTTT
NA,NA,TRBJ1-1,TRBV4-3,CASSQGRQVLNTEAFF,TGCGCCAGCAGCCAAGGAAGACAGGTTCTGAACACTGAAGCTTTCTTT
NA,NA,TRBJ2-3,TRBV5-6,CASSPFQTVSTDTQYF,TGTGCCAGCAGCCCGTTCCAGACAGTTAGCACAGATACGCAGTATTTT